The present T cell receptor (beta chain) was sequenced within a study of blood T cell repertoires in COVID-19. In the source study's methods: Counts of nucleated cells, estimated from reference gene primer amplification, were obtained. Clones were sequenced by immunoSEQ multiplex PCR, and TCRdb holds only the in-frame ones, with some missing. V, J and clone size reflect that table, while D and trimming were determined from the DNA. The sample yields 250,000 to 300,000 clones, around 87% seen once. The sequencing sample was made of peripheral blood. This clonotype originated in a woman between 50 and 59 years old who had recovered from COVID-19.

The CDR3 reads CASSLGQLYGYTF. The CDR3 region has the DNA TGTGCCAGCAGCTTAGGACAGCTCTATGGCTACACCTTC. This chain links TRBV7-9 with TRBJ1-2; tentatively, D is TRBD1 (5 bases). Germline V gives CDR1 SEHNR, CDR2 FQNEAQ (reference sequence). CDR3 length: 13 amino acids. V lost 1 base and J 4 bases, leaving 7 bases between the germline ends.